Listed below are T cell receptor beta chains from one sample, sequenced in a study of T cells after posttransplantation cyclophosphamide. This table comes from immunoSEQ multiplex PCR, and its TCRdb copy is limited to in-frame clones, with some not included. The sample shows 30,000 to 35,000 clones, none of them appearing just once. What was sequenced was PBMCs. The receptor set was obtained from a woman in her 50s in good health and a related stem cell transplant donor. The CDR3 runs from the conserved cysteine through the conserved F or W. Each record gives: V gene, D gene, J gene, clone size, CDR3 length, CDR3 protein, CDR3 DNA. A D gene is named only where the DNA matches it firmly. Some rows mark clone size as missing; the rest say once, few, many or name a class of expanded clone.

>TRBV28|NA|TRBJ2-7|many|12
CASSLIAYEQYF
TGTGCCAGCAGTCTTATCGCCTACGAGCAGTACTTC
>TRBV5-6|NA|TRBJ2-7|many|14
CASSLGIQVYEQYF
TGTGCCAGCAGCTTGGGGATACAGGTGTACGAGCAGTACTTC
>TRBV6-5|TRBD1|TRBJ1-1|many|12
CASSKQGTEAFF
TGTGCCAGCAGTAAACAGGGGACTGAAGCTTTCTTT
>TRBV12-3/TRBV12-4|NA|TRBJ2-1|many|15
CASSLRQGLENEQFF
TGTGCCAGCAGTTTGAGGCAGGGCCTAGAGAATGAGCAGTTCTTC
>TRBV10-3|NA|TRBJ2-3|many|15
CAISETSPSTDTQYF
TGTGCCATCAGTGAGACTAGCCCCAGCACAGATACGCAGTATTTT
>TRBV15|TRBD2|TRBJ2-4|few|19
CATSRVRASGRWSKNIQYF
TGTGCCACCAGCAGAGTACGGGCTAGCGGGAGATGGAGCAAAAACATTCAGTACTTC
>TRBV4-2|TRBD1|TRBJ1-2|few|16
CASSRVEGQGSYGYTF
TGTGCCAGCAGCCGGGTTGAGGGACAGGGGTCCTATGGCTACACCTTC
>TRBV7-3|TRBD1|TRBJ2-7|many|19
CASSSPDRGTTGPTGEQYF
TGTGCCAGCAGCTCACCGGACAGGGGAACCACGGGGCCAACGGGGGAGCAGTACTTC
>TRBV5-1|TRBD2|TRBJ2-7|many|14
CASSLAGGSYEQYF
TGCGCCAGCAGCTTGGCGGGGGGATCCTACGAGCAGTACTTC
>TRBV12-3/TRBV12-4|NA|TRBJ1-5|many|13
CASTLEGGQPQHF
TGTGCCAGCACCTTGGAAGGCGGGCAGCCCCAGCATTTT
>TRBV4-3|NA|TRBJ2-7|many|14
CASSQGFGSYEQYF
TGCGCCAGCAGCCAAGGGTTCGGCTCCTACGAGCAGTACTTC
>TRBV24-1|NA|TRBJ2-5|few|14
CATSDFKGHETQYF
TGTGCCACCAGTGATTTCAAGGGCCATGAGACCCAGTACTTC
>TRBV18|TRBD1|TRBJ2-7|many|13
CASSLGTAYEQYF
TGTGCCAGCTCACTCGGGACAGCCTACGAGCAGTACTTC
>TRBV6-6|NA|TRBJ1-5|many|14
CASNPGTLGQPQHF
TGTGCCAGCAACCCCGGGACTCTGGGTCAGCCCCAGCATTTT
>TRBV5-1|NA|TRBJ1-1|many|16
CASSLRLGALNTEAFF
TGCGCCAGCAGCTTGAGATTAGGGGCTCTCAACACTGAAGCTTTCTTT
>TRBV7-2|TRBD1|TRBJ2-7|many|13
CASSLGTEYEQYF
TGTGCCAGCAGCTTGGGGACAGAGTACGAGCAGTACTTC
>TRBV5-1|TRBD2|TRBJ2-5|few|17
CASSPGLATHLQETQYF
TGCGCCAGCAGCCCCGGACTAGCCACACACCTGCAAGAGACCCAGTACTTC
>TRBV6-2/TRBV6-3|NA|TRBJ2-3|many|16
CASSYWAGRSTDTQYF
TGTGCCAGCAGTTACTGGGCAGGGCGATCCACAGATACGCAGTATTTT
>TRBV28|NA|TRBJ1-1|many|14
CASSLGQDNTEAFF
TGTGCCAGCAGTTTGGGACAAGACAACACTGAAGCTTTCTTT
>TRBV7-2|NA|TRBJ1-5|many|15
CASSLQPTVSGPQHF
TGTGCCAGCAGCTTACAGCCGACAGTCTCTGGGCCCCAGCATTTT
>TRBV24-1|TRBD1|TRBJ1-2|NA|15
CATSERDRGRDGYTF
TGTGCCACCAGTGAGCGGGACAGGGGCCGGGATGGCTACACCTTC
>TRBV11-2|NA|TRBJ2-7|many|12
CASSLSAYEQYF
TGTGCCAGCAGCTTAAGCGCCTACGAGCAGTACTTC
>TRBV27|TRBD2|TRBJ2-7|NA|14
CASSLLAGANEQYF
TGTGCCAGCAGTTTACTAGCGGGAGCGAACGAGCAGTACTTC
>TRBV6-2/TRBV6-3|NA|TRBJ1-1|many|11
CASSRGTEAFF
TGTGCCAGCAGCCGGGGTACTGAAGCTTTCTTT
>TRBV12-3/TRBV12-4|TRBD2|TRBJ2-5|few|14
CASSFSGRGETQYF
TGTGCCAGCAGTTTCTCCGGGAGGGGAGAGACCCAGTACTTC
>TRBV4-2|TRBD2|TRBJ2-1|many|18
CASSQDKVAGGIYNEQFF
TGTGCCAGCAGCCAAGATAAGGTAGCGGGAGGTATTTACAATGAGCAGTTCTTC
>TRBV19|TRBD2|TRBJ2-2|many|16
CASSNQRELITGELFF
TGTGCCAGTAGTAACCAGCGGGAATTGATCACCGGGGAGCTGTTTTTT
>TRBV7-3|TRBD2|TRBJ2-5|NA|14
CASSSGTTQETQYF
TGTGCCAGCAGCTCAGGGACTACGCAAGAGACCCAGTACTTC
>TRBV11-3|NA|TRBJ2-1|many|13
CASSPPTGNEQFF
TGTGCCAGCAGCCCCCCGACTGGCAATGAGCAGTTCTTC